This T cell receptor beta chain was captured by sequencing in a study of blood T cells in healthy people across ages. CDR1 is LGHDT, CDR2 YNNKEL, per germline (reference sequence). Trimming left V 0 bases short and J 2 bases short, with 18 bases between. The CDR3 spans 18 residues. Next came a second PCR, run for roughly 6 to 11 cycles, which used a sample-barcoded 5' primer along with a J-beta primer mix. MiXCR, applied by TCRdb to the 5' RACE reads, yields one record per CDR3 protein. The data contain 800,000 to 950,000 distinct CDR3 sequences, 35% to 40% of them seen just once; the ten biggest clones take up 10% to 15%.

The sequence came from a man between 18 and 35 years old in good health. The chain uses TRBV3-1 and TRBJ2-3; D remains ambiguous. Sequencing used blood. CDR3 protein: CASSQDWAAPAITDTQYF. The CDR3 DNA is TGTGCCAGCAGCCAAGATTGGGCTGCGCCAGCAATCACAGATACGCAGTATTTT.